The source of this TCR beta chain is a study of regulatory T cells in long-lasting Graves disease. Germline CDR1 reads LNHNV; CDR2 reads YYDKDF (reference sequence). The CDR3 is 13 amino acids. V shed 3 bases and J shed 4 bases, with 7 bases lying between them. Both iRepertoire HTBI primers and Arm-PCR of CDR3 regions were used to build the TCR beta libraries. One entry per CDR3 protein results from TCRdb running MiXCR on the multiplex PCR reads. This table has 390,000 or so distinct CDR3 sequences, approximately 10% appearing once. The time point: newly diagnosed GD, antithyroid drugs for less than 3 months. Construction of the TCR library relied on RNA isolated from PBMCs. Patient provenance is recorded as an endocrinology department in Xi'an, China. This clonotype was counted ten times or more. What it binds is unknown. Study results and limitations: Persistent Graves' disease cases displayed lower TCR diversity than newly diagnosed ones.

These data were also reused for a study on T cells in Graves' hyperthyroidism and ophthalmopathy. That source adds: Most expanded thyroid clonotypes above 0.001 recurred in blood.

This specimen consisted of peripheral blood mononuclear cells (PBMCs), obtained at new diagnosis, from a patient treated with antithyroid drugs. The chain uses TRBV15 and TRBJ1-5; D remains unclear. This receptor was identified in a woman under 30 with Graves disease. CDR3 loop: CATSSQVNQPQHF. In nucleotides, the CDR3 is TGTGCCACCAGCAGTCAGGTTAATCAGCCCCAGCATTTT.